Sequencing of this TCR beta chain was carried out in a study of T-cell reconstitution after alpha-beta-depleted transplantation in children (dated by TCRdb to 2016 to 2017). Background for the entire study: Using TCR repertoire profiling, the study followed T-cell immune reconstitution in a quantitative way in children after TCRalphabeta/CD19-depleted allogeneic hematopoietic cell transplantation. Here is what the overall study found, with its caveats: The apparently early recovery of alphabetaT-cell counts about two months after transplant reportedly depended on only several hundred rapidly expanded clones that came from non-depleted graft cells. Over subsequent months, a decline in hyperexpanded clone frequencies was noted, and after one year, T-cell counts and TCRbeta diversity were mostly ascribed to newly produced T cells. The high TCRbeta diversity at day 60 in some patients was ascribed to recipient T cells and intrathymic progenitors that had survived conditioning.

CDR1 and CDR2, per the germline V gene, are MGHDK and SYGVNS. V ends up 0 bases short and J 7 bases short, with an unmatched junction base count of 9. Measured from the cysteine to the phenylalanine, the CDR3 is 16 residues long. The kept DNA is CDR3 alone, 48 bases in frame from the first base. The method was PCR. TCRdb records Illumina HiSeq 2500 as the sequencer. TCR libraries were prepared with molecular barcoding, using unique molecular identifiers to normalize TCRbeta repertoire quantification. TCRdb took the public reads, trimmed them with fastp at Q25, ran MiXCR for clone calling and kept in-frame beta chains. Rows are unified per CDR3 protein, each entry keeping the most common DNA and genes. The sample table holds about 580,000 distinct CDR3 sequences, of which under 30% were seen once. The top ten hold 13% to 15% of the sample. This clonotype was observed a handful of times. Its recognized antigen is unknown. No base qualities exist here, and no much larger clone lies one base off it.

Interpreted using the paper, the treatment or condition label stands for: allogeneic hematopoietic cell transplantation with graft depleted of TCRalphabeta T cells and CD19 B cells. TCRalphabeta/CD19-depleted allogeneic hematopoietic cell grafts were given to the transplant recipients, all of whom were children. This receptor was obtained from a boy less than two years old who had a stem cell transplant for acute myeloid leukemia, so the T cells may come from the graft donor. The sequence links TRBV25-1 to TRBJ2-1, with TRBD1 identical over 7 junction bases. The sample here was PBMCs, mostly from graft donor cells, taken 360 days after TCRalphabeta/CD19-depleted stem cell transplant. The nucleotide sequence reads TGTGCCAGCAGTGAATATGTGACAGGGAAAGGGAATGAGCAGTTCTTC. It codes for CASSEYVTGKGNEQFF.